This T cell receptor beta chain was recorded in a study of cytomegalovirus exposure and HLA in healthy donors. PCR involved 60 Vbeta and 13 Jbeta primers. Profiled with immunoSEQ multiplex PCR; TCRdb holds only in-frame clones, not every one. The table records 95,000 to 120,000 clones, 70% to 85% of them present only once. Losses at the gene ends were 5 bases for V and 1 base for J; bases not matched to a gene: 2. Per the germline V gene, CDR1 is KGHSH and CDR2 is LQKENI. This CDR3 is 14 amino acids long. This clonotype originated in a woman aged 18-29 years in good health and CMV-seronegative. Source material: PBMCs. The chain has TRBV18 and TRBJ1-1; TRBD1 matches 9 bases. The DNA for the CDR3 is TGTGCCAGCTCAAGACAGGGGGAGAACACTGAAGCTTTCTTT. Its protein is CASSRQGENTEAFF.